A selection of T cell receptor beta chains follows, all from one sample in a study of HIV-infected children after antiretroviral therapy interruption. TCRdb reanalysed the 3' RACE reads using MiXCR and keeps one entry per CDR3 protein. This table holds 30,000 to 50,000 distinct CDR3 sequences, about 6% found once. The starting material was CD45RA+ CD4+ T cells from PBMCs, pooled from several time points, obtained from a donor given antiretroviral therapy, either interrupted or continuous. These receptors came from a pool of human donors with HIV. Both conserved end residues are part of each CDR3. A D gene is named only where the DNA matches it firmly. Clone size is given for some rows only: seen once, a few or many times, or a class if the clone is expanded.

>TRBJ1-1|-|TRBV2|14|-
CARAGAALGTEAFF
TGTGCCCGCGCTGGGGCGGCCCTGGGCACTGAAGCTTTCTTT
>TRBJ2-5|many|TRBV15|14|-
CATSRGVQQETQYF
TGTGCCACCAGCAGAGGTGTCCAGCAAGAGACCCAGTACTTC
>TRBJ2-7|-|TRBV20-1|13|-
CSAAGDNSYEQYF
TGCAGTGCTGCCGGGGACAACTCCTACGAGCAGTACTTC
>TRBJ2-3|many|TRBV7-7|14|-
CASSRSPFTDTQYF
TGTGCTAGCAGTCGGTCACCCTTCACAGATACGCAGTATTTT
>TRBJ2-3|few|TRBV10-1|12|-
CASSPSAETLYF
TGTGCCAGCAGCCCCAGTGCAGAAACGCTGTATTTT
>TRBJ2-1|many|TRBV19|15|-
CASRPWGERYNEQFF
TGTGCCAGTAGGCCGTGGGGGGAAAGGTACAATGAGCAGTTCTTC
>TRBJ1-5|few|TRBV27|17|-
CASSLYFGQYSNQPQHF
TGTGCCAGCAGTTTATATTTTGGACAGTATAGCAATCAGCCCCAGCATTTT
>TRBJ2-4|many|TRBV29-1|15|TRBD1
CSVGAGRTGGSIQYF
TGCAGCGTTGGGGCTGGGCGGACAGGGGGGAGCATTCAGTACTTC
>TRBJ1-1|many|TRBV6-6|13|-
CASSYGAGTEAFF
TGTGCCAGCAGTTATGGGGCAGGTACTGAAGCTTTCTTT
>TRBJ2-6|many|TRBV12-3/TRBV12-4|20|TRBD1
CASSPRGDRGFGTGANVLTF
TGTGCCAGCAGTCCGAGGGGGGACAGGGGGTTTGGGACTGGGGCCAACGTCCTGACTTTC
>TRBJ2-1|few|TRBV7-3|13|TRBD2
CASSLERESEQFF
TGTGCCAGCAGCTTGGAGCGGGAGTCTGAGCAGTTCTTC
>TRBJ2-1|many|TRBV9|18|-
CASSVAYPNKHSYNEQFF
TGTGCCAGCAGCGTAGCTTACCCAAACAAACACTCCTACAATGAGCAGTTCTTC
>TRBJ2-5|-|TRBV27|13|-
CASSLGGVETQYF
TGTGCCAGCAGTTTAGGTGGCGTGGAGACCCAGTACTTC
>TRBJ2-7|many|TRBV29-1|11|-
CSVTGTYEQYF
TGCAGCGTGACCGGGACCTACGAGCAGTACTTC
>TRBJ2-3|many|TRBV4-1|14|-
CASSSAPQTDTQYF
TGCGCCAGCAGCTCAGCACCCCAGACAGATACGCAGTATTTT
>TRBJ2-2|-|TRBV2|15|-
CASSETGMNTGELFF
TGTGCCAGCAGTGAAACAGGGATGAACACCGGGGAGCTGTTTTTT
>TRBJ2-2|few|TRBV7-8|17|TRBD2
CASSLVGLAVNTGELFF
TGTGCCAGCAGCTTAGTGGGACTAGCGGTGAACACCGGGGAGCTGTTTTTT
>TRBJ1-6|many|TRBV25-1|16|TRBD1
CASSEGRTGGKSPLHF
TGTGCCAGCAGTGAAGGACGGACAGGGGGAAAATCACCCCTCCACTTT
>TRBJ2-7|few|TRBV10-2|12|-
CASSKLSYEQYF
TGCGCCAGCTCGAAGCTCTCCTACGAGCAGTACTTC
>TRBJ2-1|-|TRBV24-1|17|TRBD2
CATSDSGTSGSYNEQFF
TGTGCCACCAGTGACTCCGGGACTAGCGGGAGCTACAATGAGCAGTTCTTC
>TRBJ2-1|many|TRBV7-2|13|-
CASSLSGLNEQFF
TGTGCCAGCAGCTTATCAGGGCTCAATGAGCAGTTCTTC
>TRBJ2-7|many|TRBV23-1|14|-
CASSMGVASYEQYF
TGCGCCAGTTCTATGGGGGTAGCGTCCTACGAGCAGTACTTC